This T cell receptor beta chain is drawn from a study of T cells in Graves' hyperthyroidism and ophthalmopathy. Study findings and constraints: From stable hyperthyroidism, ophthalmopathy was set apart by a 13 V-J model.

The investigators amplified TCR beta CDR3 regions from RNA transcripts. The study used the HTBI primer set for a first-round RT-PCR of the TCR CDR3. TCRdb re-called the multiplex PCR reads through MiXCR, storing one row per CDR3 protein. In the table there are 400,000 to 500,000 distinct CDR3 sequences, approximately 15% of which are singletons. This clonotype was observed at least ten times. What it binds is not known. The sequence was obtained from a woman between 18 and 29 years old with Graves' hyperthyroidism. The sample consisted of blood.

CDR3 nucleotide sequence: TGTGCCAGCTCCGACAGTATGAACACTGAAGCTTTCTTT. Translating gives CASSDSMNTEAFF. V usage is TRBV6-1 and J usage is TRBJ1-1; TRBD1 is a possible D gene (5 bases). The ends were cut back, 8 bases at V and 0 bases at J, with 10 bases in the middle. Germline V gene sequence: CDR1 MNHNS, CDR2 SASEGT. This CDR3 is 13 amino acids long.